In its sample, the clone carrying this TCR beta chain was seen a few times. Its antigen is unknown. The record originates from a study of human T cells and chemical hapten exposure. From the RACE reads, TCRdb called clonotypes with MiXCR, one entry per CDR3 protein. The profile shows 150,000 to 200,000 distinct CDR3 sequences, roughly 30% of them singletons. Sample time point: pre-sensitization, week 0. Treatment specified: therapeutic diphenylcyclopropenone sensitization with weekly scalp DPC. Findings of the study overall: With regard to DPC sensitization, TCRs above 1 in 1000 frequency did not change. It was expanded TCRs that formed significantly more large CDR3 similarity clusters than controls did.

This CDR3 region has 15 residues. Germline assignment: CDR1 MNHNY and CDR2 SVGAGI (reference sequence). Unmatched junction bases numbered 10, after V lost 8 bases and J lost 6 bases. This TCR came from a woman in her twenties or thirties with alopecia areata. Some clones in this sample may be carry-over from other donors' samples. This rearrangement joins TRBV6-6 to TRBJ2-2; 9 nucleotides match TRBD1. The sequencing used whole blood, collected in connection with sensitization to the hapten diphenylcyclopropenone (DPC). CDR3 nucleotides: TGTGCCAGCGGACACCAAGACAGGGGGGCCGGGGAGCTGTTTTTT. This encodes CASGHQDRGAGELFF.